These 26 T cell receptor beta chains came from one sample sequenced in a study of patients and donors after allogeneic stem cell transplantation. From the RT-PCR reads, TCRdb called clonotypes with MiXCR, one entry per CDR3 protein. This sample has about 87,000 distinct CDR3 sequences; 4.5% to 5% occur once, and the top ten carry about 2.8%. Sequenced input: blood, either unsorted or a sorted T cell fraction (not recorded which). Every receptor here comes from a human donor who was either an allogeneic HSCT recipient or a stem cell or donor lymphocyte infusion donor (not recorded which). It is not recorded whose cells these are; they may come from a transplant donor.

There are many counts of this clonotype. The chain has TRBV5-6 and TRBJ2-5, with 7 positions matching TRBD2. The germline V gene encodes CDR1 SGHDT and CDR2 YYEEEE. The J segment lost 1 base and the V segment lost 5 bases, leaving 5 bases of the junction unmatched. This CDR3 region has 14 residues. Written as DNA, the CDR3 is TGTGCCAGCAGGGCGGGGACTACCCAAGAGACCCAGTACTTC. Amino acid sequence: CASRAGTTQETQYF.

This clonotype was detected ten times or more. The genes are TRBV12-3 or TRBV12-4 and TRBJ2-5, with a tentative D call TRBD2 (7 bases). V lost 2 bases to trimming and J lost 5 bases, with 15 bases between them. The CDR3 runs 15 residues. CDR3 protein: CASSLSQGGGETQYF. In nucleotides, the CDR3 is TGTGCCAGCAGTTTATCCCAGGGAGGGGGGGAGACCCAGTACTTC.

The V call is TRBV6-5, the J call TRBJ2-5; the match to TRBD2 covers 11 bases. Losses at the gene ends were 2 bases for V and 5 bases for J; bases not matched to a gene: 13. The CDR3 is 18 amino acids. The germline CDR1 and CDR2 sequences are MNHEY and SVGAGI. CDR3 in amino acids: CASSYLTSGAKRGETQYF. For the CDR3, the DNA is TGTGCCAGCAGTTACCTGACTAGCGGGGCAAAAAGGGGGGAGACCCAGTACTTC.

This clonotype occurred many times. This chain joins TRBV7-9 and TRBJ2-1; D call uncertain. Germline lookup yields CDR1 SEHNR and CDR2 FQNEAQ (reference sequence). V lost 2 bases to trimming and J lost 10 bases, with 12 bases between them. The CDR3 is 13 amino acids. The chain's CDR3 is CASSLNPDGEQFF. CDR3 sequence (DNA): TGTGCCAGCAGCTTAAACCCCGACGGGGAGCAGTTCTTC.

This clonotype was detected many times. The rearrangement links TRBV2 to TRBJ2-5, with D hard to call. Per the germline V gene, CDR1 is SNHLY and CDR2 is FYNNEI. Trimming removed 4 bases at V and 2 bases at J, with 8 bases between. This CDR3 comprises 13 residues. The CDR3 DNA sequence: TGTGCCAGCAGTGGTCCCATTCAAGAGACCCAGTACTTC. Its protein is CASSGPIQETQYF.

This clonotype was recorded at least ten times. The chain combines TRBV7-6 with TRBJ2-3; D unresolved. The CDR3 totals 16 residues. CDR1 and CDR2 (germline): SGHVS, FNYEAQ. V was cut by 1 base and J by 0 bases, with 11 bases left in between. The CDR3 DNA is TGTGCCAGCAGCTTAGGCCCCATTACTAGCACAGATACGCAGTATTTT. Translation: CASSLGPITSTDTQYF.

This clonotype came up a few times. J is TRBJ2-3 and V is TRBV24-1; D remains ambiguous. V shed 4 bases and J shed 5 bases, with 6 bases lying between them. The CDR3 loop spans 12 amino acids. CDR1 is KGHDR and CDR2 is SFDVKD in the germline V gene. The CDR3 here is CATSEGRDTQYF. The CDR3 DNA follows: TGTGCCACCAGTGAGGGAAGAGATACGCAGTATTTT.

This clonotype was seen more than once but under ten times. The chain recombines TRBV28 with TRBJ2-7, with D unclear. CDR3 size: 15 residues. The germline V gene encodes CDR1 MDHEN and CDR2 SYDVKM. With 10 bases removed from V and 0 bases from J, the gap between germline ends came to 19 bases. The CDR3 nucleotides are TGTGCCACCACAGACGGGCAGCGAAGCTCCTACGAGCAGTACTTC. This translates into CATTDGQRSSYEQYF.

This clonotype was recorded at least ten times. The chain is built from TRBV10-3 and TRBJ1-1; maybe TRBD1 (5 bases). Germline V CDR1 and CDR2: ENHRY, SYGVKD. Deletions cut 5 bases from V and 3 bases from J, with 10 bases between. The CDR3 runs to 13 residues. CDR3 sequence (DNA): TGTGCCATCAGTTCCGACAGCGACACTGAAGCTTTCTTT. It codes for CAISSDSDTEAFF.

A few counts support this clonotype. The chain has TRBV5-6 and TRBJ1-2; perhaps TRBD1 as D (5 bases). The CDR3 consists of 16 residues. Trimming pared 4 bases from V and 4 bases from J, leaving 20 bases between. The germline V gene has CDR1 SGHDT and CDR2 YYEEEE. The CDR3 bases are TGTGCCAGCAGCCCCATGGGGCGAGATTCGCCCTATGGCTACACCTTC. This gives the protein CASSPMGRDSPYGYTF.

This clonotype showed up just a few times. The chain combines TRBV11-3 with TRBJ1-1, with 7 bases that match TRBD1. V lost 5 bases to trimming and J lost 4 bases; unmatched junction nucleotides: 7. The CDR3 extends over 14 amino acids. Germline CDR1 is SGHNT and CDR2 is YENEEA. In nucleotides, the CDR3 is TGTGCCAGCAGCGCGACAGGGAGGGTCACTGAAGCTTTCTTT. It is translated as CASSATGRVTEAFF.

This clonotype was picked up many times. The rearrangement uses TRBV5-1 and TRBJ2-1; perhaps TRBD2 as D (5 bases). Trimming took 5 bases from V and 3 from J, leaving 15 bases between them. CDR3 length: 15 amino acids. In germline, CDR1 is SGHRS, CDR2 YFSETQ. CDR3 sequence reads: CASSPGWEIYNEQFF. The CDR3 nucleotides read TGCGCCAGCAGTCCGGGGTGGGAGATCTACAATGAGCAGTTCTTC.

The table lists this clonotype with a few counts. The chain has TRBV12-3 or TRBV12-4 and TRBJ1-1; D perhaps matches TRBD1 (5 bases). V was pared by 2 bases and J by 4 bases, with 14 bases between. The CDR3 sequence is 15 residues long. The CDR3 bases are TGTGCCAGCAGTTTACAGGGAACCGGGGGCACTGAAGCTTTCTTT. Protein sequence: CASSLQGTGGTEAFF.

This clonotype was observed at least ten times. This sequence joins TRBV5-1 and TRBJ1-2, with TRBD1 matching over 8 bases. Per germline, CDR1 SGHRS and CDR2 YFSETQ. This CDR3 has 15 amino acids. The V and J ends lost 1 base and 5 bases, in that order; junction bases with no gene match: 7. Written as DNA, the CDR3 is TGCGCCAGCAGCTTGCAGCAGGGGGCTGAATATGGCTACACCTTC. Its translation is CASSLQQGAEYGYTF. Using reference TRBV5-1 and TRBJ1-2 for the parts outside the CDR3, the full variable domain is KAGVTQTPRYLIKTRGQQVTLSCSPISGHRSVSWYQQTPGQGLQFLFEYFSETQRNKGNFPGRFSGRQFSNSRSEMNVSTLELGDSALYLCASSLQQGAEYGYTFGSGTRLTVV.

In its sample, this clonotype was seen many times. This rearrangement joins TRBV5-1 to TRBJ2-1, with D possibly matching TRBD2 (6 bases). This CDR3 comprises 15 residues. The V end lost 1 base, the J end lost 3 bases, and 11 bases lay between the germline ends. Looked up from germline, CDR1 is SGHRS and CDR2 is YFSETQ. CDR3 sequence: CASSLNGGFYNEQFF. The CDR3 region has the DNA TGCGCCAGCAGCTTGAACGGGGGTTTCTACAATGAGCAGTTCTTC. Combining the CDR3 with reference TRBV5-1 and TRBJ2-1 gives the whole variable domain KAGVTQTPRYLIKTRGQQVTLSCSPISGHRSVSWYQQTPGQGLQFLFEYFSETQRNKGNFPGRFSGRQFSNSRSEMNVSTLELGDSALYLCASSLNGGFYNEQFFGPGTRLTVL.

The chain couples TRBV2 to TRBJ2-1; 9 bases agree with TRBD2. The CDR3 length is 16 residues. CDR1 and CDR2 (germline): SNHLY, FYNNEI. V trimming: 5 bases; J trimming: 6 bases; junction bases outside the gene matches: 11. CDR3: CASSPRRAGGPNEQFF. For the CDR3, the DNA is TGTGCCAGCAGTCCCAGAAGAGCGGGGGGTCCCAATGAGCAGTTCTTC.

The chain combines TRBV5-1 with TRBJ2-2; D is uncertain. Trimming shortened V by 6 bases and J by 1 base, and 13 bases separated the two germline ends. This CDR3 comprises 15 residues. CDR1 and CDR2 from the germline V gene are SGHRS and YFSETQ. DNA of the CDR3: TGCGCCAGCAAATTGGGTCCTCTGAACACCGGGGAGCTGTTTTTT. It specifies CASKLGPLNTGELFF.

The V and J genes are TRBV7-2 and TRBJ1-2; D is possibly TRBD1 (5 bases). Looked up from germline, CDR1 is SGHTA and CDR2 is FQGNSA. The ends were cut back, 3 bases at V and 8 bases at J, with 19 bases in the middle. The CDR3 totals 15 residues. The chain's CDR3 is CASSFGAGSSEGYTF. The CDR3 DNA follows: TGTGCCAGCAGCTTTGGGGCAGGCAGTTCGGAGGGCTACACCTTC. Based on the CDR3 plus reference TRBV7-2 and TRBJ1-2, the full variable domain is GAGVSQSPSNKVTEKGKDVELRCDPISGHTALYWYRQSLGQGLEFLIYFQGNSAPDKSGLPSDRFSAERTGGSVSTLTIQRTQQEDSAVYLCASSFGAGSSEGYTFGSGTRLTVV.

This clonotype was seen many times. This rearrangement joins TRBV11-3 to TRBJ2-3; 8 nucleotides match TRBD2. Germline V lookup: CDR1 SGHNT, CDR2 YENEEA. The CDR3 contains 15 residues. The trim removed 1 base at V and 6 bases at J, leaving 6 bases unmatched. CDR3: CASSLGTSPSDTQYF. The CDR3 nucleotides read TGTGCCAGCAGCTTAGGGACTAGCCCCTCGGATACGCAGTATTTT.

This clonotype was found many times. This chain joins TRBV25-1 and TRBJ1-1; no clear D. Germline loops: CDR1 MGHDK, CDR2 SYGVNS. The CDR3 runs 11 residues. Trimming left V 3 bases short and J 6 bases short, with 5 bases between. The CDR3 protein is CASSDGAEAFF. In nucleotides, the CDR3 is TGTGCCAGCAGTGATGGGGCTGAAGCTTTCTTT.

Ten or more counts support this clonotype. The V and J genes are TRBV3-1 and TRBJ2-5, with D tentatively TRBD1 (6 bases). This CDR3 contains 15 residues. V lost 2 bases and J lost 1, with 11 bases in between. CDR1 LGHDT and CDR2 YNNKEL come from the germline V gene (reference sequence). DNA of the CDR3: TGTGCCAGCAGCCAACTTTCAGGGGTCCAAGAGACCCAGTACTTC. Amino acids: CASSQLSGVQETQYF.

This clonotype was detected many times. V gene TRBV28 combines with J gene TRBJ1-1, with D possibly TRBD1 on 6 matching bases. V was pared by 6 bases and J by 4 bases, with 15 bases between. CDR1 MDHEN and CDR2 SYDVKM come from the germline V gene. The CDR3 is 14 residues long. CDR3 bases: TGTGCCAGCAGCCCACAGGGTAAAGGCACTGAAGCTTTCTTT. Translated, it gives CASSPQGKGTEAFF. The full variable domain, rest sourced from reference TRBV28 and TRBJ1-1, is DVKVTQSSRYLVKRTGEKVFLECVQDMDHENMFWYRQDPGLGLRLIYFSYDVKMKEKGDIPEGYSVSREKKERFSLILESASTNQTSMYLCASSPQGKGTEAFFGQGTRLTVV.

This clonotype was counted at least ten times. The gene calls are TRBV6-1 and TRBJ1-3, with TRBD1 as a possible D gene (5 bases). The CDR3 has 15 residues. V was clipped by 1 base and J by 3 bases, with 10 bases between them. Per the germline V gene, CDR1 is MNHNS and CDR2 is SASEGT. CDR3 residues: CASSEGAGYGNTIYF. CDR3 sequence (DNA): TGTGCCAGCAGTGAAGGGGCAGGGTATGGAAACACCATATATTTT.

This clonotype was detected ten times or more. The V gene is TRBV7-2, the J gene TRBJ1-2; D is undetermined. V dropped 2 bases and J dropped 5 bases, with 12 bases sitting between them. Germline-derived CDR1 and CDR2 are SGHTA and FQGNSA. The CDR3 spans 14 residues. The CDR3 region has the DNA TGTGCCAGCAGCTTACGGGTCTCGGGTTATGGCTACACCTTC. Its protein product is CASSLRVSGYGYTF.

This clonotype was seen a few times. V gene TRBV6-1 combines with J gene TRBJ2-7, with a weak D call TRBD2 (6 bases). The CDR3 totals 15 residues. V lost 5 bases and J lost 3, with 17 bases in between. Per germline, CDR1 MNHNS and CDR2 SASEGT. CDR3 sequence (DNA): TGTGCCAGCAGTCGGGGGTCCCCTCAGCGCTACGAGCAGTACTTC. Translated: CASSRGSPQRYEQYF.

This clonotype was counted many times. In DNA, the CDR3 is TGTGCCAGCAGCCCTAACTCGGGGAGCAACTCCTACGAGCAGTACTTC. Translated, it gives CASSPNSGSNSYEQYF. The chain recombines TRBV7-3 with TRBJ2-7, with D maybe TRBD2 (5 bases). Germline lookup yields CDR1 SGHTA and CDR2 FQGTGA. This CDR3 is 16 amino acids long. The V and J ends lost 5 bases and 0 bases respectively, with 17 bases between them.